This TCR beta chain is from a study of T cells in Graves' hyperthyroidism and ophthalmopathy. The CDR3 extends over 10 amino acids. V lost 6 bases and J 10 bases, leaving 12 bases between the germline ends. Germline V gene sequence: CDR1 DFQATT, CDR2 SNEGSKA (reference sequence). This clonotype was counted many times. RNA transcripts gave rise to amplified TCR beta CDR3 regions. HTBI primers were used for first-round RT-PCR of the TCR CDR3. TCRdb processed the multiplex PCR reads anew with MiXCR; each CDR3 protein has one entry. The sample shows under 350,000 distinct CDR3 sequences, roughly 23% of them seen only once.

The source of this sequence is a woman aged 50 to 60 with Graves' hyperthyroidism. The sample taken for sequencing was blood. The chain joins TRBV20-1 to TRBJ1-1; a possible D gene is TRBD1 (6 bases). CDR3 protein: CSANRAGAFF. The CDR3 nucleotides read TGCAGTGCAAACAGGGCGGGAGCTTTCTTT.